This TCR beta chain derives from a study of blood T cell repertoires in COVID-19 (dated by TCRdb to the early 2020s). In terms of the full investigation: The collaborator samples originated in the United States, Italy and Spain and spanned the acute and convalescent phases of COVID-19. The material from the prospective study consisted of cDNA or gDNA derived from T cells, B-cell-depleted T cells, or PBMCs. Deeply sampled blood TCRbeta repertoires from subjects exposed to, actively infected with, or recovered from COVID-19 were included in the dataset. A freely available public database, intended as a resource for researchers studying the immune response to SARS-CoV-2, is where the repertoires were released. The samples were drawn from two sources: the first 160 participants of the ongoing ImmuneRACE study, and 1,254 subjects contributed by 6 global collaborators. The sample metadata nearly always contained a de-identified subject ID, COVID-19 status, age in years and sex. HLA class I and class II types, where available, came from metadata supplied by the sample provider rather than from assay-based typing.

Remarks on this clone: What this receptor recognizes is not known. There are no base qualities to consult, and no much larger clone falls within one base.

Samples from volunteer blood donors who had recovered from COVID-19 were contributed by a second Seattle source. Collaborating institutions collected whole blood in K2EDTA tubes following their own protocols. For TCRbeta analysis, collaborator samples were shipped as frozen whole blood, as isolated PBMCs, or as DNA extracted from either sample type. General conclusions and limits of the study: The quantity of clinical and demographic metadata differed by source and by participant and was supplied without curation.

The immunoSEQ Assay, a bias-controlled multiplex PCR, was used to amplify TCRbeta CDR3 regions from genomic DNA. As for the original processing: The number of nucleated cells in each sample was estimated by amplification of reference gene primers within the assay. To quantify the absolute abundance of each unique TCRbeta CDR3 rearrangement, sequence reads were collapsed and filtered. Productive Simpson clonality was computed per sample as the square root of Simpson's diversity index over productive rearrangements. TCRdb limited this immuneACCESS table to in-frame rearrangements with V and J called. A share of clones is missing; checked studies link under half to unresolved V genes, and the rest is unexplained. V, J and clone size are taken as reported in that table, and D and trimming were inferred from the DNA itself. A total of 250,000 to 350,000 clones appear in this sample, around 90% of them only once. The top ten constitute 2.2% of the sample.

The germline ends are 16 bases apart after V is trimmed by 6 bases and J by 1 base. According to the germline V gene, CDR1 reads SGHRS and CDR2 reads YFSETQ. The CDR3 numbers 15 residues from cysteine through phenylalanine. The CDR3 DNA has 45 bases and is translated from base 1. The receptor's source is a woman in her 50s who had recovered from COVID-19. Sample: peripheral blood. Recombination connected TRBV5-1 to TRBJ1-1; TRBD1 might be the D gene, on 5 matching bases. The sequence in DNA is TGCGCCAGCAACCGTAATGGGGGGACGAACACTGAAGCTTTCTTT. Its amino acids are CASNRNGGTNTEAFF.